This entry lists 26 T cell receptor beta chains sequenced from one sample in a study of blood T cell repertoires in COVID-19. Some clones are missing from TCRdb's copy, which holds only in-frame ones; the method was immunoSEQ multiplex PCR. The sample contains hundreds of thousands of clones, 85% to 90% of which appear only once. The sample taken for sequencing was peripheral blood. The source is a woman aged 50 to 60 with COVID-19, enrolled during active disease.

This chain uses TRBV11-2 with TRBJ2-7, with D hard to call. Germline V lookup: CDR1 SGHAT, CDR2 FQNNGV. The CDR3 runs 14 residues. Deletions cut 5 bases from V and 0 bases from J, with 11 bases between. The CDR3 nucleotides read TGTGCCAGCAGCCCCTCGGAGATCTCCTACGAGCAGTACTTC. It yields the protein CASSPSEISYEQYF.

The chain has TRBV7-2 and TRBJ2-7; 9 bases line up with TRBD1. V shed 4 bases and J 3 bases; nucleotides not matched to a gene: 4. Germline loops: CDR1 SGHTA, CDR2 FQGNSA. The CDR3 runs 14 residues. CDR3 sequence: CASSSGGQGYEQYF. CDR3 nucleotide sequence: TGTGCCAGCAGCTCGGGGGGACAGGGCTACGAGCAGTACTTC.

The J gene is TRBJ1-6, the V gene TRBV5-1; D is ambiguous. CDR1 SGHRS and CDR2 YFSETQ come from the germline V gene. The CDR3 is 14 residues long. V was trimmed by 2 bases and J by 9 bases, leaving 12 bases between them. CDR3 residues: CASSLNQGGSPLHF. The CDR3 coding sequence is TGCGCCAGCAGCTTAAATCAAGGCGGTTCACCCCTCCACTTT. The whole variable domain, remainder taken from reference TRBV5-1 and TRBJ1-6, is KAGVTQTPRYLIKTRGQQVTLSCSPISGHRSVSWYQQTPGQGLQFLFEYFSETQRNKGNFPGRFSGRQFSNSRSEMNVSTLELGDSALYLCASSLNQGGSPLHFGNGTRLTVT.

V usage is TRBV4-1 and J usage is TRBJ1-1, with TRBD1 matching 8 bases. J was trimmed by 5 bases and V by 1 base; bases with no gene match: 12. Looked up from germline, CDR1 is MGHRA and CDR2 is YSYEKL. The CDR3 has 17 residues. The CDR3 DNA is TGCGCCAGCAGCCAAGGACTCATACCCGGGACAGGTACTGAAGCTTTCTTT. Translation: CASSQGLIPGTGTEAFF.

The chain uses TRBV7-2 and TRBJ2-7; 10 nucleotides agree with TRBD2. Germline assignment: CDR1 SGHTA and CDR2 FQGNSA. The CDR3 runs 15 residues. The V and J ends lost 5 bases and 2 bases, in that order; junction bases with no gene match: 6. This chain's CDR3 is CASSTTSGTTYEQYF. The CDR3 DNA is TGTGCCAGCAGCACTACTAGCGGGACTACCTACGAGCAGTACTTC. Full variable domain (outside the CDR3, taken from reference TRBV7-2 and TRBJ2-7): GAGVSQSPSNKVTEKGKDVELRCDPISGHTALYWYRQSLGQGLEFLIYFQGNSAPDKSGLPSDRFSAERTGGSVSTLTIQRTQQEDSAVYLCASSTTSGTTYEQYFGPGTRLTVT.

V usage is TRBV19 and J usage is TRBJ2-3; 10 nucleotides align to TRBD1. Trimming at V came to 4 bases and at J to 3 bases, leaving 1 base not matched to a gene. CDR3 length: 14 residues. Germline CDR1 reads LNHDA; CDR2 reads SQIVND (reference sequence). CDR3 region: CASSRTGGTDTQYF. DNA for the CDR3: TGTGCCAGTAGTAGGACAGGGGGAACAGATACGCAGTATTTT.

The rearrangement uses TRBV6-6 and TRBJ1-1; no clear D. CDR1 and CDR2 (germline): MNHNY, SVGAGI (reference sequence). V was shortened by 6 bases and J by 12 bases, with 20 bases between the two germline ends. CDR3 length: 13 amino acids. The CDR3 reads CASSNYHSGVTFF. CDR3 nucleotides: TGTGCCAGCAGCAACTACCACAGCGGGGTGACTTTCTTT.

In this sample, this clone turned up a few times. The chain recombines TRBV6-5 with TRBJ2-7; maybe TRBD1 (5 bases). From germline, CDR1 is MNHEY and CDR2 SVGAGI. The ends were cut back, 7 bases at V and 0 bases at J, with 10 bases in the middle. The CDR3 loop spans 13 amino acids. As DNA, the CDR3 is TGTGCCAGCAATCAGGGCTACTCCTACGAGCAGTACTTC. Amino acid sequence: CASNQGYSYEQYF.

This chain joins TRBV5-1 and TRBJ2-1; 8 bases fit TRBD2. Germline-derived CDR1 and CDR2 are SGHRS and YFSETQ. This CDR3 spans 15 amino acids. V gave up 4 bases and J gave up 7 bases; unmatched junction bases: 10. This CDR3 reads CASSAQGLAGNEQFF. The CDR3 DNA reads TGCGCCAGCAGCGCCCAAGGACTAGCAGGGAATGAGCAGTTCTTC.

The rearrangement links TRBV6-2 or TRBV6-3 to TRBJ2-7, with 9 bases aligning to TRBD2. Germline CDR1 MNHEY, CDR2 SVGEGT. This CDR3 comprises 15 residues. The V gene end was trimmed by 2 bases and the J gene end by 3 bases; junction bases not matched to a gene: 5. CDR3 DNA sequence: TGTGCCAGCAGTTACGGGGTTAGCGGGAGCTACGAGCAGTACTTC. This encodes CASSYGVSGSYEQYF.

This chain uses TRBV12-3 or TRBV12-4 with TRBJ2-7, with TRBD2 as a possible D gene (5 bases). The CDR3 is 13 residues long. Trimming took 3 bases from V and 4 from J, leaving 10 bases between them. CDR3: CASSFIRGYEQYF. Written as DNA, the CDR3 is TGTGCCAGCAGTTTTATACGAGGGTACGAGCAGTACTTC.

The gene calls are TRBV6-2 or TRBV6-3 and TRBJ1-5; 7 bases map to TRBD1. The CDR3 totals 13 residues. V lost 6 bases, J lost 7 bases, and 6 bases stayed unmatched. Per the germline V gene, CDR1 is MNHEY and CDR2 is SVGEGT. DNA for the CDR3: TGTGCCAGCAGCCGACAGGGTACACAGCCCCAGCATTTT. This encodes CASSRQGTQPQHF.

The V and J genes are TRBV4-2 and TRBJ1-4; D call uncertain. Trimming cost V 3 bases and J 3 bases, with 11 bases left between them. Per germline, CDR1 LGHNA and CDR2 YNFKEQ. The CDR3 totals 15 residues. For the CDR3, the DNA is TGTGCCAGCAGCCAGTCGCGGGCGCCTAATGAAAAACTGTTTTTT. It codes for CASSQSRAPNEKLFF.

Only one count was recorded for this clone. The CDR3 sequence is CATKPSGRAENGELFF. CDR3 nucleotide sequence: TGTGCCACCAAGCCGAGCGGGAGGGCCGAGAACGGGGAGCTGTTTTTT. This chain links TRBV28 with TRBJ2-2; 10 nucleotides match TRBD2. V trimming: 10 bases; J trimming: 7 bases; junction bases outside the gene matches: 15. CDR3 length equals 16 residues. Germline V gene sequence: CDR1 MDHEN, CDR2 SYDVKM.

The J gene is TRBJ2-7, the V gene TRBV13; tentatively, D is TRBD2 (7 bases). The CDR3 is 15 amino acids. Germline V gives CDR1 PRHDT, CDR2 FYEKMQ (reference sequence). Deletions cut 5 bases from V and 3 bases from J, with 17 bases between. The CDR3 DNA follows: TGTGCCAGCAGCCCAAAAGGGGGGGTATTCTACGAGCAGTACTTC. Its protein product is CASSPKGGVFYEQYF.

This clone has only one observation. Distinct nucleotide sequences in the sample also encode this CDR3. The chain employs TRBV29-1 and TRBJ2-7; the D gene is possibly TRBD2 (6 bases). V lost 4 bases and J 3 bases, leaving 13 bases between the germline ends. CDR1 SQVTM and CDR2 ANQGSEA come from the germline V gene. The CDR3 loop spans 13 amino acids. CDR3 loop: CSVVGLTRYEQYF. Here the CDR3 DNA reads TGCAGCGTTGTAGGACTAACTCGCTACGAGCAGTACTTC.

The chain employs TRBV19 and TRBJ1-1; TRBD1 might be the D (5 bases). Trimming pared 1 base from V and 0 bases from J, leaving 12 bases between. The CDR3 length is 16 residues. Germline V gives CDR1 LNHDA, CDR2 SQIVND (reference sequence). For the CDR3, the DNA is TGTGCCAGTAGTATAGCGTTTCCGGGGGTGAACACTGAAGCTTTCTTT. Its translation: CASSIAFPGVNTEAFF.

This chain links TRBV30 with TRBJ1-1, with TRBD1 matching 12 bases. This CDR3 has 13 amino acids. V lost 0 bases, J lost 11 bases, and 4 bases stayed unmatched. CDR1 is GTSNPN and CDR2 is SVGIG in the germline V gene (reference sequence). CDR3 DNA sequence: TGTGCCTGGAGTGTGGGACAGGGGGCGCAGGCTTTCTTT. Its protein product is CAWSVGQGAQAFF.

The rearrangement uses TRBV5-4 and TRBJ2-7; 11 positions match TRBD2. The CDR3 covers 17 residues. CDR1 is SGHNT, CDR2 YYREEE, per germline (reference sequence). V shed 4 bases, J shed 0 bases, and the junction held 9 bases outside the gene matches. The CDR3 region has the DNA TGTGCCAGCAGCCGACGTTTAGCGGGAGGGAACTCCTACGAGCAGTACTTC. As protein: CASSRRLAGGNSYEQYF.

This clone was recorded only once. The gene calls are TRBV5-1 and TRBJ2-7; 9 bases align to TRBD2. With 4 bases clipped from V and 0 bases from J, the junction kept 5 bases outside the gene matches. CDR3 size: 15 residues. The germline CDR1 and CDR2 sequences are SGHRS and YFSETQ. CDR3 in DNA: TGCGCCAGCAGCATCGGACTAGCGAGCTCCTACGAGCAGTACTTC. Encoded protein: CASSIGLASSYEQYF.

The chain joins TRBV5-4 to TRBJ1-1; D may be TRBD1 (5 bases). The CDR3 has 14 residues. CDR1 and CDR2 from the germline V gene are SGHNT and YYREEE (reference sequence). V was pared by 5 bases and J by 1 base, with 12 bases between. CDR3 nucleotides: TGTGCCAGCAGTGCGGGGCAGAAGAACACTGAAGCTTTCTTT. Protein: CASSAGQKNTEAFF. Drawing the rest from reference TRBV5-4 and TRBJ1-1, the complete variable domain is ETGVTQSPTHLIKTRGQQVTLRCSSQSGHNTVSWYQQALGQGPQFIFQYYREEENGRGNFPPRFSGLQFPNYSSELNVNALELDDSALYLCASSAGQKNTEAFFGQGTRLTVV.

The V gene is TRBV10-3, the J gene TRBJ1-2; D may be TRBD1 (5 bases). CDR1 is ENHRY, CDR2 SYGVKD, per germline. Trimming shortened V by 0 bases and J by 12 bases, and 17 bases separated the two germline ends. This CDR3 is 14 amino acids long. This CDR3 is CAISESFGQGENTF. CDR3 sequence (DNA): TGTGCCATCAGTGAGTCCTTTGGGCAGGGTGAAAACACCTTC.

This sequence joins TRBV10-3 and TRBJ2-7, with D maybe TRBD1 (5 bases). Trimming removed 10 bases from V and 0 bases from J, with 13 bases in between. The CDR3 runs 13 residues. Per the germline V gene, CDR1 is ENHRY and CDR2 is SYGVKD. DNA for the CDR3: TGTGCCACCGTCCAGGGCAGCTCCTACGAGCAGTACTTC. This sequence encodes CATVQGSSYEQYF.

CDR3 region: CSVGPGQGKLNTEAFF. The DNA of the CDR3 is TGCAGCGTTGGGCCGGGACAGGGGAAATTGAACACTGAAGCTTTCTTT. This chain joins TRBV29-1 and TRBJ1-1; 10 bases line up with TRBD1. The CDR3 consists of 16 residues. J was trimmed by 0 bases and V by 4 bases; bases with no gene match: 8. Germline CDR1 reads SQVTM; CDR2 reads ANQGSEA.

J is TRBJ1-1 and V is TRBV27; possible D gene TRBD1, 5 bases. V was shortened by 4 bases and J by 4 bases, with 13 bases between the two germline ends. Per the germline V gene, CDR1 is MNHEY and CDR2 is SMNVEV (reference sequence). The CDR3 has 14 residues. DNA for the CDR3: TGTGCCAGCAGTTCGCTGACAGTCGGCACTGAAGCTTTCTTT. Its protein is CASSSLTVGTEAFF.

The chain is built from TRBV3-1 (or the pseudogene TRBV3-2) and TRBJ2-7, with TRBD2 identical over 7 bases. The J segment lost 2 bases and the V segment lost 2 bases, leaving 9 bases of the junction unmatched. The germline gives CDR1 LGHDT, CDR2 YNNKEL (reference sequence). The CDR3 is 16 amino acids. The CDR3 sequence: CASSQMIRTRTYEQYF. In nucleotides, the CDR3 is TGTGCCAGCAGCCAAATGATTCGGACTAGAACCTACGAGCAGTACTTC.